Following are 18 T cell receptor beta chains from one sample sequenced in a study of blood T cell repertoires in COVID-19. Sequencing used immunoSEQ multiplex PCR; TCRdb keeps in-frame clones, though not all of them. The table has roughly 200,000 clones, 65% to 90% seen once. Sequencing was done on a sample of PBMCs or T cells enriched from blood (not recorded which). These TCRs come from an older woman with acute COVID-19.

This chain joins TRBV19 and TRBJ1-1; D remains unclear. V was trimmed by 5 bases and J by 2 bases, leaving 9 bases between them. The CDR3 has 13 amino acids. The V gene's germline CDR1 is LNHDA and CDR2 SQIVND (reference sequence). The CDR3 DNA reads TGTGCCAGTAGTTGGGGAGCTAACACTGAAGCTTTCTTT. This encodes CASSWGANTEAFF.

The CDR3 sequence: CASSEGAISGNTIYF. The CDR3 coding sequence is TGTGCCAGCAGCGAGGGGGCAATCTCTGGAAACACCATATATTTT. The rearrangement uses TRBV9 and TRBJ1-3; 7 positions match TRBD1. The J segment lost 0 bases and the V segment lost 3 bases, leaving 3 bases of the junction unmatched. Germline lookup yields CDR1 SGDLS and CDR2 YYNGEE. The CDR3 has 15 amino acids.

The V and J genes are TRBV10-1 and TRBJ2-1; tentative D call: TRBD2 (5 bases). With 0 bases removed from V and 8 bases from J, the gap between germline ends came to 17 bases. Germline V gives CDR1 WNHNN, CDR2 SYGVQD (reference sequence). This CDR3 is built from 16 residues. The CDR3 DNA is TGCGCCAGCAGTGAGTCCCAGAGCTCTACGAGGGATGAGCAGTTCTTC. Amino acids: CASSESQSSTRDEQFF.

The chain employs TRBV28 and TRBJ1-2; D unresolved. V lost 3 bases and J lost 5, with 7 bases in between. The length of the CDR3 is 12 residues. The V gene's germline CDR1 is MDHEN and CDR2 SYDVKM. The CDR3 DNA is TGTGCCAGCAGTTTCGACGGGTATGGCTACACCTTC. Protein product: CASSFDGYGYTF.

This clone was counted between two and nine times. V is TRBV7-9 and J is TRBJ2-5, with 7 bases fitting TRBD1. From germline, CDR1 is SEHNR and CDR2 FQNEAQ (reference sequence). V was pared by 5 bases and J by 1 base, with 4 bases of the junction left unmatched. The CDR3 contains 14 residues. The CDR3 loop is CASSLQGTQETQYF. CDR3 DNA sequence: TGTGCCAGCAGCCTACAGGGGACCCAAGAGACCCAGTACTTC.

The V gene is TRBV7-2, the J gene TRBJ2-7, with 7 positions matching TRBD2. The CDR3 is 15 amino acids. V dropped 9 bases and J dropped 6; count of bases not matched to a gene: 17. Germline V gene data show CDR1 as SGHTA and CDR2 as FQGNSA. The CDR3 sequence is CASSILAGVSVEQYF. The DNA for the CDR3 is TGTGCCAGTAGCATCCTGGCGGGAGTTTCGGTCGAGCAGTACTTC.

DNA of the CDR3: TGTGCCACCAGTGATGAGAATGAGCAGTTCTTC. It translates to CATSDENEQFF. V is TRBV24-1 and J is TRBJ2-1; D gene ambiguous. Germline V gene lookup returns CDR1 KGHDR and CDR2 SFDVKD. This CDR3 has 11 amino acids. Trimming took off 3 bases at V and 7 bases at J, with 3 bases between the two ends.

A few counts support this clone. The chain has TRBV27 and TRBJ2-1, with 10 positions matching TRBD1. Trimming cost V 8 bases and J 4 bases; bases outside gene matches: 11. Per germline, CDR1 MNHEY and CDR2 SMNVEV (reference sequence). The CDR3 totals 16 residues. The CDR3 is CASSTRRDRGYNEQFF. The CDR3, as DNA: TGTGCCAGCTCGACCAGAAGGGACAGGGGATACAATGAGCAGTTCTTC.

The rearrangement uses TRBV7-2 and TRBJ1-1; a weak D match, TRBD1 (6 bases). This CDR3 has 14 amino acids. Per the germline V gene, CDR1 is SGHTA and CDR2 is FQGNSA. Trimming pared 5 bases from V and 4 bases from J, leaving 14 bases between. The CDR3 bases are TGTGCCAGCAGCCCCCGCGGGGGCCTCACTGAAGCTTTCTTT. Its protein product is CASSPRGGLTEAFF.

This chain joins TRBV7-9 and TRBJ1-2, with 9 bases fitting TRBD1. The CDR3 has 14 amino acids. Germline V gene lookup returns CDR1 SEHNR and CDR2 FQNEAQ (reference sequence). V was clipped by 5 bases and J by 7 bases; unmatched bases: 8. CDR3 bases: TGTGCCAGCAGCCTGCCGGACAGGGGACTTGGCTACACCTTC. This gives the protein CASSLPDRGLGYTF. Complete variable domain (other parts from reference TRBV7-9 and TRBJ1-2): DTGVSQNPRHKITKRGQNVTFRCDPISEHNRLYWYRQTLGQGPEFLTYFQNEAQLEKSRLLSDRFSAERPKGSFSTLEIQRTEQGDSAMYLCASSLPDRGLGYTFGSGTRLTVV.

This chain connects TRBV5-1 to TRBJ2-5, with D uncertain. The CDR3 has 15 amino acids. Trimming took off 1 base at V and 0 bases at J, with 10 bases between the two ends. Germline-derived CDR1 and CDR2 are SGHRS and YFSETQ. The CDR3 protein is CASSLQRLNQETQYF. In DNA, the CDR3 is TGCGCCAGCAGCTTGCAACGCCTAAACCAAGAGACCCAGTACTTC.

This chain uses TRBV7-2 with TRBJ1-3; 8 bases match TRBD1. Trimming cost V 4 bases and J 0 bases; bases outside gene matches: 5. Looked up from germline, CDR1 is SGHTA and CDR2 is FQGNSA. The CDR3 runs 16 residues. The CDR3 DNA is TGTGCCAGCAGCTCTTCAGGGGGCTACTCTGGAAACACCATATATTTT. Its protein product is CASSSSGGYSGNTIYF.

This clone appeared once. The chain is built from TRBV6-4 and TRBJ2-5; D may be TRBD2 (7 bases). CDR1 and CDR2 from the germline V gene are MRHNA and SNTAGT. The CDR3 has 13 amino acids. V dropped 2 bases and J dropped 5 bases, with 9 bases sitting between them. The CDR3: CASSDEGGETQYF. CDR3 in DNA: TGTGCCAGCAGTGACGAGGGGGGGGAGACCCAGTACTTC.

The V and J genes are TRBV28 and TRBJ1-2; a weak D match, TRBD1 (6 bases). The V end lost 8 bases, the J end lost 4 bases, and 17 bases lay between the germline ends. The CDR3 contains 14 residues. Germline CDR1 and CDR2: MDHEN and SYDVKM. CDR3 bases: TGTGCCAGCGCATACAGGGTACGGGGCTATGGCTACACCTTC. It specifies CASAYRVRGYGYTF.

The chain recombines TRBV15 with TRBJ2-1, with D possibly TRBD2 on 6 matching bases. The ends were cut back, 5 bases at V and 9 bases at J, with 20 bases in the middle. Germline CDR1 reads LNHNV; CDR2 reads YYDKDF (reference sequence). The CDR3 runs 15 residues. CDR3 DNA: TGTGCCACCAGCGAACCGGGACTCCAGGTATTTGAGCAGTTCTTC. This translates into CATSEPGLQVFEQFF.

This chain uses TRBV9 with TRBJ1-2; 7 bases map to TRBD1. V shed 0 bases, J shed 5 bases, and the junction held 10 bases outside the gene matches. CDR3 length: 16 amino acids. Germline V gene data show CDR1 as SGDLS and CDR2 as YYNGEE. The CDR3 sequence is CASSVEGTVAPYGYTF. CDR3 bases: TGTGCCAGCAGCGTAGAAGGGACAGTGGCCCCTTATGGCTACACCTTC. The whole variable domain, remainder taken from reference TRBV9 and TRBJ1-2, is DSGVTQTPKHLITATGQRVTLRCSPRSGDLSVYWYQQSLDQGLQFLIQYYNGEERAKGNILERFSAQQFPDLHSELNLSSLELGDSALYFCASSVEGTVAPYGYTFGSGTRLTVV.

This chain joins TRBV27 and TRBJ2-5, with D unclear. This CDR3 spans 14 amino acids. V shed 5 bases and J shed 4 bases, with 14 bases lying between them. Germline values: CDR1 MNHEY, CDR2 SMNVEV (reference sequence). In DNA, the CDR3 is TGTGCCAGCAGTCCCTCTACGTCCGGAGAGACCCAGTACTTC. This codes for CASSPSTSGETQYF.

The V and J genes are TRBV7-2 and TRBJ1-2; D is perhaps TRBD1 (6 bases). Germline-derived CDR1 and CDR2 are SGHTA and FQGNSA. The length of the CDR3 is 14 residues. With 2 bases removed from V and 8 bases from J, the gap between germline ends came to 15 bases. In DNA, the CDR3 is TGTGCCAGCAGCTTACAACAGGGACCTGGGGGCTACACCTTC. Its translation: CASSLQQGPGGYTF.